This T cell receptor (beta chain) was sequenced for a study of lymphopenia after photon versus proton radiotherapy. Study findings and constraints: Authors raise, but do not show, better survival with proton therapy.

Concerning this clone: Its antigen remains unknown.

V shed 3 bases and J shed 3 bases, with 15 bases lying between them. The CDR3 contains 16 residues. CDR1 and CDR2 from the germline V gene are KGHSH and LQKENI. TCRdb keeps only in-frame clones here, not all; method: immunoSEQ multiplex PCR. Among about 70,000 clones, 85% to 90% were seen once, and the ten largest hold 10% to 11%. The genes are TRBV18 and TRBJ1-3, with D maybe TRBD1 (5 bases). The starting material was peripheral blood, obtained from a patient treated with proton-based radiotherapy. The source is an elderly man with esophageal cancer. CDR3 loop: CASSPGTSQRGNTIYF. CDR3 DNA sequence: TGTGCCAGCTCACCGGGGACGTCTCAGCGTGGAAACACCATATATTTT.